This T cell receptor (beta chain) was sequenced for a study of blood T cells in healthy people across ages. Whole-study results and caveats: In long-lived donors, naive CD4+ cell counts and diversity exceeded those of aged donors.

Turning to this clonotype: Its antigen remains unknown.

Combining a sample-barcoded 5' primer with a J-beta primer mix, a second PCR ran for roughly 7 to 12 cycles. At least 2.5 million CDR3-containing paired-end reads were obtained per sample. MiXCR, run by TCRdb on the 5' RACE reads, gives a single entry per CDR3 protein. The data contain approximately 800,000 distinct CDR3 sequences, around 24% of them seen just once; the ten biggest clones take up roughly 3.1%. Healthy Russian Caucasian donors spanned ages about 6 to 90 years. These same data were also listed under a study on T cells of mothers and their children. As that report states: Donation was provided by three healthy Caucasian mothers along with their six children.

The sequenced sample was blood. The origin of this receptor is a boy under 18 in good health.

CDR3 in amino acids: CAWTYGTANYGYTF. The CDR3 DNA is TGTGCCTGGACCTACGGGACTGCTAACTATGGCTACACCTTC. The V gene is TRBV30, the J gene TRBJ1-2; tentatively, D is TRBD1 (5 bases). The V and J ends lost 4 bases and 0 bases respectively, with 12 bases between them. Looked up from germline, CDR1 is GTSNPN and CDR2 is SVGIG (reference sequence). This CDR3 region has 14 residues. Looking up the rest from reference TRBV30 and TRBJ1-2 gives the full variable domain: SQTIHQWPATLVQPVGSPLSLECTVEGTSNPNLYWYRQAAGRGLQLLFYSVGIGQISSEVPQNLSASRPQDRQFILSSKKLLLSDSGFYLCAWTYGTANYGYTFGSGTRLTVV.